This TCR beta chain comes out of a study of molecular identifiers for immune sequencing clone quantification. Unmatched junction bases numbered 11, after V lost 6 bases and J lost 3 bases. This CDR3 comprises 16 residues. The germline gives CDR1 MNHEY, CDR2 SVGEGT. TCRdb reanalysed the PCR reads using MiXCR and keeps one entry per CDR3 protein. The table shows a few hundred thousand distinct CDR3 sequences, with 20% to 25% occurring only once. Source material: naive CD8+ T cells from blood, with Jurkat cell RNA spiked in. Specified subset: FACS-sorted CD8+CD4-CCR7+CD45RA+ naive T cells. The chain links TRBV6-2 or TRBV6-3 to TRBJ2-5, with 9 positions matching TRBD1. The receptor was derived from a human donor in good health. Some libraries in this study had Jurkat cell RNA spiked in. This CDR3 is CASRYPGQGLEETQYF. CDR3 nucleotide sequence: TGTGCCAGCAGATATCCGGGACAGGGCTTAGAAGAGACCCAGTACTTC.